The TCR beta chain described here comes from a study of blood T cells in healthy people across ages (dated by TCRdb to about 2015). About the full investigation: In model experiments, template switching captured about one uniquely barcoded TCR beta cDNA molecule for every two T cells. The study measured age-related changes in TCR beta repertoire diversity using deep sequencing normalized with unique cDNA molecular identifiers. The donors were divided into four age groups: young (average about 15 years), middle-aged (about 41), aged (roughly 66) and long-lived (82). To avoid experimental bias, donors of different ages were distributed randomly across sequencing lanes. Two additional independent replicas of 1 million unique cDNA reads from the same blood draw were analyzed for two donors (one aged 18 to 30 and one aged 80 or older).

This clonotype was detected many times. Its binding antigen is unknown. No quality values exist for individual bases; no much larger clone is one base distant. The paper's findings and limits, for the study overall: Bulk unsorted PBMC profiling prevented conclusive comparison of naive and antigen-experienced compartments. Observed TCR beta diversity per million T cells fell roughly linearly with age, and a significant reduction was already apparent by age roughly 40. A strong correlation was found between observed TCR beta diversity and the percentage of naive T cells measured by flow cytometry. Because the CMV infection status of the donors was unknown, age-related changes in expanded clonotypes may potentially have been confounded. Compared with the aged group, the long-lived group had more naive CD4+ T cells, fewer expanded clones and increased TCR diversity, a pattern suggesting age selection. Estimates of total diversity from one million sequenced T cells were regarded as lower bounds and underestimates.

The method was 5' RACE. Sequencing relied on an Illumina HiSeq 2500. The second PCR ran for about 6 to 11 cycles and used a J-beta primer mix along with a sample-barcoded 5' primer. Each TCR beta cDNA molecule received a unique molecular identifier from a template-switch 5' adaptor carrying 12 random nucleotides. Each sample yielded at least 2.5 million CDR3-containing paired-end reads. All of the RNA was converted into first-strand cDNA using the Mint cDNA synthesis kit, with a TRBC-specific oligonucleotide serving as the primer. Following uracil-DNA glycosylase treatment, all cDNA underwent a first 18-cycle PCR with the universal primers M1SS and BC2_uni_R. From the authors' description of their analysis: Each sample was normalized by randomly selecting 1 million high-quality reads, each carrying a distinct molecular identifier. Reads with shared molecular identifiers were discarded instead of being binned into consensus sequences. MiTCR, set to a Q25 quality threshold and the strictest error-elimination algorithm, was used for CDR3 identification, clonotype clustering and error correction. A nonparametric unseen species model with Euler transformation was used to estimate lower-bound total TCR beta diversity. TCRdb reran the public reads through fastp at Q25 and MiXCR, keeping productive beta chains. Rows with a matching CDR3 protein are joined into one entry that keeps the most common DNA and genes. The V and J calls were not made by the authors but by TCRdb's processing. The sample data list hundreds of thousands of distinct CDR3 sequences, and about 20% of these were observed just once. Around a fifth of the sample comes from the top ten.

The roughly 39 donors, aged about 6 to 95 years, were systemically healthy Caucasian individuals from Russia. Each donor gave approximately 9.3 milliliters of peripheral blood, collected into EDTA-treated Vacutainer tubes. Ficoll-Paque density-gradient centrifugation was used to isolate PBMCs, with at least 6.5 million per sample. Total RNA, at least 6 micrograms per sample, was extracted from PBMCs with Trizol reagent. The percentages of naive CD45RAhigh/CD27high T cells were determined by flow cytometry on a PBMC aliquot from every donor. What was sequenced was blood. This TCR derives from a man between 65 and 85 years old in good health.

The CDR3 loop reads CASRYRLHGNTIYF. The bases are TGTGCCAGCAGATACAGACTCCATGGAAACACCATATATTTT. The sequence joins TRBV12-3 or TRBV12-4 to TRBJ1-3; too little of a D gene remains to name it. V gives up 6 bases and J gives up 3 bases, and the segment between their germline ends measures 12 bases. There are 14 amino acids in the CDR3, from cysteine to phenylalanine inclusive. Of all the DNA, just the CDR3 is kept, 42 bases in frame from base 1.